This T cell receptor beta chain was identified during a study of cytomegalovirus exposure and HLA in healthy donors. The CDR3 runs 14 residues. The germline gives CDR1 MDHEN, CDR2 SYDVKM. V dropped 0 bases and J dropped 0 bases, with 6 bases sitting between them. TCRdb's copy holds only in-frame clones and misses some; the assay was immunoSEQ multiplex PCR. In the table there are some 170,000 clones, approximately 87% of which are singletons. The specimen sequenced was PBMCs. The gene calls are TRBV28 and TRBJ2-7, with D unresolved. The source is a woman in her twenties or thirties in good health and CMV-seronegative. This chain's CDR3 is CASSLWGSSYEQYF. As DNA, the CDR3 is TGTGCCAGCAGTTTATGGGGCAGCTCCTACGAGCAGTACTTC.